The 20 T cell receptor beta chains reported below all come from one sample, sequenced in a study of blood T cell repertoires in COVID-19. Libraries were prepared by immunoSEQ multiplex PCR; TCRdb keeps only in-frame clonotypes and omits some of them. The sample consists of about 250,000 clones, over 80% of them appearing once. Sequencing was carried out using PBMCs or T cells enriched from blood (not recorded which). All receptors come from a woman aged 18-29 years who had recovered from COVID-19.

The CDR3 DNA is TGTGCCAGCAGCTTGGCCGGGACAGGGGCGGTTGGAGACAATCAGCCCCAGCATTTT. Translating gives CASSLAGTGAVGDNQPQHF. The chain is built from TRBV5-8 and TRBJ1-5, with 10 positions matching TRBD1. The CDR3 is 19 amino acids. The V and J ends lost 0 bases and 3 bases, in that order; junction bases with no gene match: 12. Germline CDR1 SGHTS, CDR2 YDEGEE.

This chain uses TRBV7-9 with TRBJ2-2, with TRBD2 as a possible D gene (7 bases). Trimming cost V 5 bases and J 7 bases, with 17 bases left between them. Germline V gene lookup returns CDR1 SEHNR and CDR2 FQNEAQ (reference sequence). This CDR3 comprises 15 residues. CDR3: CASSPIGGAVGELFF. CDR3 nucleotides: TGTGCCAGCAGCCCCATAGGGGGGGCGGTCGGGGAGCTGTTTTTT.

The genes are TRBV18 and TRBJ1-2; 9 bases line up with TRBD1. The CDR3 has 14 residues. V was clipped by 5 bases and J by 10 bases; unmatched bases: 11. CDR1 and CDR2 from the germline V gene are KGHSH and LQKENI. CDR3 nucleotide sequence: TGTGCCAGCTCATCAGACAGGGGGAAGGGGTACTACACCTTC. Translating it yields CASSSDRGKGYYTF. Complete variable domain (other parts from reference TRBV18 and TRBJ1-2): NAGVMQNPRHLVRRRGQEARLRCSPMKGHSHVYWYRQLPEEGLKFMVYLQKENIIDESGMPKERFSAEFPKEGPSILRIQQVVRGDSAAYFCASSSDRGKGYYTFGSGTRLTVV.

The chain employs TRBV10-3 and TRBJ2-7; D is unclear. CDR3 length: 12 residues. Trimming left V 2 bases short and J 4 bases short, with 6 bases between. In germline, CDR1 is ENHRY, CDR2 SYGVKD. CDR3 nucleotide sequence: TGTGCCATCAGTGAGACAGATTACGAGCAGTACTTC. This translates into CAISETDYEQYF.

The rearrangement links TRBV4-1 to TRBJ1-5; D is ambiguous. The CDR3 contains 13 residues. CDR1 MGHRA and CDR2 YSYEKL come from the germline V gene. V lost 4 bases and J lost 5, with 9 bases in between. DNA of the CDR3: TGCGCCAGCAGCCGACTTAGAGATCAGCCCCAGCATTTT. Translating it yields CASSRLRDQPQHF.

J is TRBJ1-3 and V is TRBV6-5, with 9 bases aligning to TRBD1. Germline assignment: CDR1 MNHEY and CDR2 SVGAGI. J was trimmed by 4 bases and V by 6 bases; bases with no gene match: 4. This CDR3 region has 14 residues. The CDR3 DNA follows: TGTGCCAGCAGCGACAGGGGGAAAGGAAACACCATATATTTT. Translated: CASSDRGKGNTIYF.

The CDR3 nucleotides are TGTGCCAGCAGTTCGGTTGTGATGGGCAATCAGCCCCAGCATTTT. This translates into CASSSVVMGNQPQHF. The chain is built from TRBV6-5 and TRBJ1-5; D is unresolved. The CDR3 loop spans 15 amino acids. V gave up 4 bases and J gave up 2 bases, with 12 bases separating them. Germline-derived CDR1 and CDR2 are MNHEY and SVGAGI.

The chain has TRBV5-1 and TRBJ1-2; TRBD1 might be the D (6 bases). The CDR3 runs 13 residues. Germline values: CDR1 SGHRS, CDR2 YFSETQ. V lost 0 bases and J 10 bases, leaving 13 bases between the germline ends. The CDR3 loop reads CASSLATDRHYTF. DNA of the CDR3: TGCGCCAGCAGCTTGGCGACGGACAGACACTACACCTTC.

The rearrangement links TRBV5-6 to TRBJ1-1, with 7 bases that match TRBD1. CDR3 length equals 15 residues. Trimming at V came to 1 base and at J to 7 bases, leaving 10 bases not matched to a gene. CDR1 is SGHDT, CDR2 YYEEEE, per germline. This chain's CDR3 is CASSLRGQRVIEAFF. The CDR3 region has the DNA TGTGCCAGCAGCTTGAGGGGACAGAGGGTTATTGAAGCTTTCTTT.

This clone was observed many times. CDR3 amino acids: CASSDRAGDSYNEQFF. In nucleotides, the CDR3 is TGTGCCAGCAGTGACCGCGCGGGGGACTCCTACAATGAGCAGTTCTTC. The J gene is TRBJ2-1, the V gene TRBV6-4; 7 nucleotides align to TRBD2. The germline V gene encodes CDR1 MRHNA and CDR2 SNTAGT. The length of the CDR3 is 16 residues. V trimming: 2 bases; J trimming: 0 bases; junction bases outside the gene matches: 4.

The CDR3 protein is CASGGTGDYLGNQPQHF. The DNA for the CDR3 is TGTGCCAGCGGGGGGACAGGGGACTACTTGGGCAATCAGCCCCAGCATTTT. The chain couples TRBV27 to TRBJ1-5; 10 bases map to TRBD1. Germline lookup yields CDR1 MNHEY and CDR2 SMNVEV (reference sequence). The length of the CDR3 is 17 residues. Trimming cost V 8 bases and J 2 bases; bases outside gene matches: 12.

The chain employs TRBV24-1 and TRBJ1-6; TRBD1 is a possible D gene (5 bases). Germline V gene sequence: CDR1 KGHDR, CDR2 SFDVKD. This CDR3 contains 15 residues. Trimming took 0 bases from V and 5 from J, leaving 7 bases between them. The CDR3 region has the DNA TGTGCCACCAGTGATTTGGGACATGATAATTCACCCCTCCACTTT. The encoded protein is CATSDLGHDNSPLHF.

The chain recombines TRBV12-3 or TRBV12-4 with TRBJ1-2; 11 nucleotides line up with TRBD1. Unmatched junction bases numbered 8, after V lost 4 bases and J lost 13 bases. This CDR3 is built from 13 residues. The CDR3 region is CASSSAGTGGPTF. DNA of the CDR3: TGTGCCAGCAGTTCGGCCGGGACAGGGGGGCCCACCTTC.

The chain employs TRBV19 and TRBJ2-1; TRBD2 matches at 9 bases. This CDR3 is 17 amino acids long. Germline lookup yields CDR1 LNHDA and CDR2 SQIVND (reference sequence). V lost 5 bases, J lost 0 bases, and 8 bases stayed unmatched. CDR3 amino acids: CASSPFAGGPSYNEQFF. The CDR3 DNA reads as TGTGCCAGTAGTCCTTTCGCGGGAGGGCCCTCCTACAATGAGCAGTTCTTC.

The CDR3 bases are TGTGCCAGCAGTGACCCCCGTGGCAACTATGGCTACACCTTC. This translates into CASSDPRGNYGYTF. V and J are TRBV25-1 and TRBJ1-2; D is unclear. The CDR3 spans 14 residues. Germline V lookup: CDR1 MGHDK, CDR2 SYGVNS. Trimming took off 3 bases at V and 2 bases at J, with 10 bases between the two ends.

The V gene is TRBV7-6, the J gene TRBJ2-5, with 7 bases aligning to TRBD1. J was trimmed by 2 bases and V by 5 bases; bases with no gene match: 8. The germline V gene encodes CDR1 SGHVS and CDR2 FNYEAQ. This CDR3 has 15 amino acids. CDR3 in DNA: TGTGCCAGCAGCGCCAGGACAGGAACTCAAGAGACCCAGTACTTC. It yields the protein CASSARTGTQETQYF.

The chain uses TRBV5-1 and TRBJ2-5; 7 positions match TRBD1. The germline V gene has CDR1 SGHRS and CDR2 YFSETQ. V trimming: 8 bases; J trimming: 0 bases; junction bases outside the gene matches: 7. The CDR3 runs to 14 residues. The CDR3 here is CASKQGMNQETQYF. The CDR3 DNA reads as TGCGCCAGTAAACAGGGGATGAACCAAGAGACCCAGTACTTC.

This chain joins TRBV27 and TRBJ1-6; TRBD1 might be the D (5 bases). The germline CDR1 and CDR2 sequences are MNHEY and SMNVEV (reference sequence). With 6 bases removed from V and 5 bases from J, the gap between germline ends came to 8 bases. The CDR3 consists of 13 residues. CDR3 DNA sequence: TGTGCCAGCAGGGGACTGCATAATTCACCCCTCCACTTT. This codes for CASRGLHNSPLHF.

The chain uses TRBV6-5 and TRBJ1-2; D not resolved. Trimming pared 0 bases from V and 6 bases from J, leaving 11 bases between. The CDR3 consists of 14 residues. Germline V lookup: CDR1 MNHEY, CDR2 SVGAGI. The CDR3 sequence: CASSYSIDQDGYTF. In DNA form, the CDR3 reads TGTGCCAGCAGTTACTCTATAGACCAGGATGGCTACACCTTC.

The chain combines TRBV10-3 with TRBJ2-7, with TRBD1 matching over 11 bases. The V and J ends lost 0 bases and 7 bases, in that order; junction bases with no gene match: 2. Per germline, CDR1 ENHRY and CDR2 SYGVKD. CDR3 length: 14 residues. CDR3 sequence: CAISESGQGAEQYF. In DNA, the CDR3 is TGTGCCATCAGTGAGTCCGGACAGGGGGCAGAGCAGTACTTC.